Presented here are 17 T cell receptor beta chains from one specimen sequenced in a study of read filtering for tumor transcriptome and immune sequencing (TCRdb year 2020). Sequencing took place on an Illumina HiSeq 4000. The Immunoverse kit was used to build TCR libraries from roughly 370 ng RNA, with molecular barcoded adaptors covering alpha/delta and beta/gamma chains. TCRdb took the public reads, trimmed them with fastp at Q25, ran MiXCR for clone calling and kept in-frame beta chains. Identical CDR3 proteins give one entry, which carries the most common genes and DNA. This sample gives about 28,000 distinct CDR3 sequences in total; approximately 15% of them show up just once. Around 43% of the sample comes from the top ten. The sample comprised a population of CD138-negative cells sorted from bone marrow. The cell subset or site label corresponds to: bone marrow mononuclear cells depleted of CD138+ plasma/myeloma cells by negative magnetic selection. These receptors all come from a donor aged 40 or older with multiple myeloma.

This clonotype was found many times. The chain employs TRBV2 and TRBJ2-7, with 8 bases lining up with TRBD1. The CDR3 has 13 residues. The junction had 6 bases not matched to a gene; V was cut back by 6 bases and J by 5 bases. The germline V gene encodes CDR1 SNHLY and CDR2 FYNNEI. Here the CDR3 DNA reads TGTGCCAGCAGGGGGGACAGGTTGAACGAGCAGTACTTC. Encoded protein: CASRGDRLNEQYF.

This clonotype was seen a few times. This rearrangement joins TRBV18 to TRBJ1-1; 8 nucleotides match TRBD1. Losses at the gene ends were 2 bases for V and 6 bases for J; bases not matched to a gene: 11. This CDR3 is 16 amino acids long. From germline, CDR1 is KGHSH and CDR2 LQKENI. Here the CDR3 reads CASSPFLGQEDPEAFF. CDR3 DNA: TGTGCCAGCTCACCATTTTTGGGACAGGAGGACCCTGAAGCTTTCTTT. Drawing the rest from reference TRBV18 and TRBJ1-1, the complete variable domain is NAGVMQNPRHLVRRRGQEARLRCSPMKGHSHVYWYRQLPEEGLKFMVYLQKENIIDESGMPKERFSAEFPKEGPSILRIQQVVRGDSAAYFCASSPFLGQEDPEAFFGQGTRLTVV.

This clonotype was counted ten times or more. The J gene is TRBJ1-2, the V gene TRBV6-2 or TRBV6-3; D unresolved. V lost 5 bases to trimming and J lost 0 bases, with 13 bases between them. The CDR3 has 15 residues. Germline CDR1 MNHEY, CDR2 SVGEGT. For the CDR3, the DNA is TGTGCCAGCAGTCTCAATAGAATCGCTAACTATGGCTACACCTTC. Amino acids: CASSLNRIANYGYTF.

This clonotype was recorded many times. This may come from a read error, since a much larger clone is one base off. V gene TRBV6-6 combines with J gene TRBJ1-1; D is perhaps TRBD1 (6 bases). CDR1 is MNHNY and CDR2 is SVGAGI in the germline V gene (reference sequence). The CDR3 has 14 amino acids. The V and J ends lost 0 bases and 4 bases respectively, with 9 bases between them. The CDR3 sequence is CASSYSTRGTEAFF. The CDR3 nucleotides are TGTGCCAGCAGTTACTCTACCAGGGGCACTGAAGCTTTCTTT.

This clonotype was counted many times. The chain recombines TRBV20-1 with TRBJ2-7; TRBD1 agrees at 8 bases. CDR3 length: 12 residues. Germline V gives CDR1 DFQATT, CDR2 SNEGSKA (reference sequence). V was clipped by 6 bases and J by 4 bases; unmatched bases: 5. This CDR3 is CSAPGGQYEQYF. CDR3 in DNA: TGCAGTGCCCCAGGGGGCCAATACGAGCAGTACTTC.

This clonotype occurred many times. The V gene is TRBV20-1, the J gene TRBJ2-7, with TRBD1 matching over 7 bases. The CDR3 is made up of 14 amino acids. Trimming removed 8 bases from V and 9 bases from J; junction bases left unmatched: 19. Germline V lookup: CDR1 DFQATT, CDR2 SNEGSKA (reference sequence). The CDR3 DNA sequence: TGCAGTTCCCCGACCGGGACAGCGACCTCTGGGCAGTACTTC. This gives the protein CSSPTGTATSGQYF.

This clonotype showed up many times. V usage is TRBV19 and J usage is TRBJ2-7; 8 nucleotides agree with TRBD2. The CDR3 runs to 15 residues. Germline-derived CDR1 and CDR2 are LNHDA and SQIVND (reference sequence). V was pared by 0 bases and J by 4 bases, with 5 bases of the junction left unmatched. The CDR3 protein is CASSIENSGIYEQYF. The CDR3 region has the DNA TGTGCCAGTAGTATAGAGAATAGCGGGATATACGAGCAGTACTTC.

In its sample, this clonotype was seen many times. The chain couples TRBV7-9 to TRBJ1-5, with TRBD1 identical over 7 bases. Losses at the gene ends were 5 bases for V and 7 bases for J; bases not matched to a gene: 8. Germline lookup yields CDR1 SEHNR and CDR2 FQNEAQ (reference sequence). CDR3 length: 14 residues. CDR3 amino acids: CASSRGQEGQPQHF. CDR3 coding DNA: TGTGCCAGCAGCCGAGGACAGGAGGGACAGCCCCAGCATTTT.

This clonotype was picked up many times. V usage is TRBV20-1 and J usage is TRBJ2-2; 10 bases are a match to TRBD2. Germline V gene data show CDR1 as DFQATT and CDR2 as SNEGSKA (reference sequence). This CDR3 has 15 residues. V shed 0 bases and J 9 bases; nucleotides not matched to a gene: 7. CDR3 bases: TGCAGTGCTAGAGATGGGGCTAGCGGGAGTAGGGAGCTGTTTTTT. Its protein product is CSARDGASGSRELFF.

The sample holds many counts of this clonotype. The DNA of the CDR3 is TGTGCCAGCAGTCTGACTGGACTAGCGGGAGGACTCGAGCAGTACTTC. It codes for CASSLTGLAGGLEQYF. V usage is TRBV7-2 and J usage is TRBJ2-7; 14 bases match TRBD2. Germline lookup yields CDR1 SGHTA and CDR2 FQGNSA. The CDR3 is 16 amino acids. Trimming cost V 6 bases and J 6 bases; bases outside gene matches: 10. Supplemented by reference TRBV7-2 and TRBJ2-7, the full variable domain reads GAGVSQSPSNKVTEKGKDVELRCDPISGHTALYWYRQSLGQGLEFLIYFQGNSAPDKSGLPSDRFSAERTGGSVSTLTIQRTQQEDSAVYLCASSLTGLAGGLEQYFGPGTRLTVT.

Concerning this clonotype: A much larger clone is a single base away; this may be a read error. The chain links TRBV7-2 to TRBJ2-1; no firm D call. V lost 2 bases and J lost 8, with 13 bases in between. CDR3 length: 14 residues. Germline assignment: CDR1 SGHTA and CDR2 FQGNSA. The DNA for the CDR3 is TGTGCCAGCAGCTTAAAACTGGAGTACTATGAGCAGTTCTTC. Translation gives CASSLKLEYYEQFF.

As for this clonotype: Germline and junction disagree at one end, which may indicate a read error. The chain uses TRBV11-2 and TRBJ2-3; the match to TRBD2 covers 10 bases. Germline V lookup: CDR1 SGHAT, CDR2 FQNNGV. The CDR3 is 16 residues long. The CDR3 DNA reads as TGTGCCAGCGGCTTGGTAGCGGGAGGTTTCGCAGATACGCAGTATTTT. Translation: CASGLVAGGFADTQYF. The variable domain in full, with the rest retrieved from reference TRBV11-2 and TRBJ2-3, is EAGVAQSPRYKIIEKRQSVAFWCNPISGHATLYWYQQILGQGPKLLIQFQNNGVVDDSQLPKDRFSAERLKGVDSTLKIQPAKLEDSAVYLCASGLVAGGFADTQYFGPGTRLTVL.

This clonotype was observed many times. V usage is TRBV4-1 and J usage is TRBJ1-1, with no clear D. The CDR3 loop spans 13 amino acids. The V gene lost 4 bases and the J gene lost 0 bases, with 6 bases spanning the gap. CDR1 and CDR2 (germline): MGHRA, YSYEKL. DNA for the CDR3: TGCGCCAGCAGCCTCCACATGAACACTGAAGCTTTCTTT. Amino acid sequence: CASSLHMNTEAFF.

This clonotype was seen ten or more times. The chain has TRBV6-6 and TRBJ1-2, with 8 bases identical to TRBD1. This CDR3 has 15 amino acids. Germline assignment: CDR1 MNHNY and CDR2 SVGAGI (reference sequence). Germline trimming cut 11 bases from V and 2 bases from J; bases unmatched to any gene: 13. The CDR3 region is CAAIWGDRLNYGYTF. In DNA form, the CDR3 reads TGTGCCGCGATATGGGGGGACAGGTTGAACTATGGCTACACCTTC.

This clonotype has ten or more counts. V gene TRBV5-1 combines with J gene TRBJ2-3; the match to TRBD2 covers 12 bases. Per germline, CDR1 SGHRS and CDR2 YFSETQ. V lost 1 base and J lost 4; bases outside the gene matches: 13. CDR3 size: 19 residues. CDR3 nucleotide sequence: TGCGCCAGCAGCTTGACTAGCGGGAGGCATGTTCGGTTCGCAGATACGCAGTATTTT. Translation: CASSLTSGRHVRFADTQYF.

This clonotype was counted ten times or more. V gene TRBV28 combines with J gene TRBJ2-7; TRBD1 is a possible D gene (5 bases). Germline V gene data show CDR1 as MDHEN and CDR2 as SYDVKM. This CDR3 spans 14 amino acids. Trimming shortened V by 3 bases and J by 2 bases, and 11 bases separated the two germline ends. CDR3 nucleotide sequence: TGTGCCAGCAGTTTCCCGACAGTAACCTACGAGCAGTACTTC. Translation gives CASSFPTVTYEQYF.

The sample holds many counts of this clonotype. The chain carries TRBV9 and TRBJ2-7; TRBD1 matches at 11 bases. The ends lost 3 bases at V and 7 bases at J; junction bases unmatched: 9. This CDR3 comprises 15 residues. Germline values: CDR1 SGDLS, CDR2 YYNGEE. The CDR3 here is CASSAGQGARMEQYF. Written as DNA, the CDR3 is TGTGCCAGCAGCGCCGGACAGGGGGCGAGGATGGAGCAGTACTTC.